This T cell receptor (beta chain) was captured by sequencing in a study of cytomegalovirus exposure and HLA in healthy donors. Study findings and constraints: What a later analysis reportedly showed was that an Asian-associated ancestry cluster had fewer N-insertions than the approximately 700-donor mean. Immune exposure was documented only through CMV serostatus. The study labeled approximately 150 TCR beta chains cytomegalovirus-associated.

PCR amplification relied on 60 Vbeta primers (plus 13 Jbeta primers). Sequencing used immunoSEQ multiplex PCR; TCRdb keeps in-frame clones, though not all of them. This table holds 77,000 or so clones, over 70% found once. The CDR3 loop spans 18 amino acids. The V segment lost 5 bases and the J segment 0 bases; nucleotides outside the gene matches: 8. Turning to this clone: Its antigen is unidentified.

J is TRBJ2-1 and V is TRBV23-1; 12 nucleotides match TRBD1. TRBV23-1 is classed as an ORF, of uncertain function. The sequencing input was PBMCs. This receptor was obtained from a man aged 35 to 55 in good health and CMV-seronegative. The CDR3 bases are TGCGCCAGCAGTACCCGGGACAGGGGGCTGTTCTCCTACAATGAGCAGTTCTTC. Its translation is CASSTRDRGLFSYNEQFF.